This is a list of T cell receptor beta chains from one sample in a study of CD8+CD57+ T cells in acquired aplastic anemia. TCRdb reprocessed the reads via MiXCR and lists one record per CDR3 protein. Here the sample spans 250,000 to 350,000 distinct CDR3 sequences, 45% to 65% being singletons. Sequenced material: sorted CD4+, CD8+, or CD8+CD57+ T cells (not recorded which) from PBMCs. The origin of the receptors is a human donor with aplastic anemia. CDR3s include the opening cysteine and the closing phenylalanine or tryptophan. D genes are given only for firm matches. A row's size may be missing; if present it is once, few, many or a size class.

d_gene: TRBD1
abundance: NA
j_gene: TRBJ2-3
v_gene: TRBV7-6
len: 15
CDR3nt: TGTGCCAGCAGCTCAGGGACAGGGGGCTCGGATACGCAGTATTTT
CDR3aa: CASSSGTGGSDTQYF

d_gene: NA
abundance: many
j_gene: TRBJ2-7
v_gene: TRBV6-1
len: 14
CDR3nt: TGTGCCAGCCCCCAGGTCGGGGCCCCGTACGAGCAGTACTTC
CDR3aa: CASPQVGAPYEQYF

d_gene: NA
abundance: NA
j_gene: TRBJ2-5
v_gene: TRBV6-1
len: 14
CDR3nt: TGTGCCAGCAGTGTCTCGCCGCACGGAGAGACCCAGTACTTC
CDR3aa: CASSVSPHGETQYF

d_gene: NA
abundance: few
j_gene: TRBJ2-7
v_gene: TRBV11-2
len: 14
CDR3nt: TGTGCCAGCAGTGCTTCGCGGGGCACCTACGAGCAGTACTTC
CDR3aa: CASSASRGTYEQYF

d_gene: NA
abundance: NA
j_gene: TRBJ1-5
v_gene: TRBV10-3
len: 16
CDR3nt: TGTGCCATCAGTGAGTCGATCAGGGGAGGCAATCAGCCCCAGCATTTT
CDR3aa: CAISESIRGGNQPQHF

d_gene: TRBD1
abundance: NA
j_gene: TRBJ2-7
v_gene: TRBV7-3
len: 15
CDR3nt: TGCGCCAGCAGCCACCTAGGGACAGGTAGCCACGAGCAGTACTTC
CDR3aa: CASSHLGTGSHEQYF

d_gene: NA
abundance: many
j_gene: TRBJ2-1
v_gene: TRBV20-1
len: 15
CDR3nt: TGCAGTGCTAGTGATGTCGGGAGAGGTTACAATGAGCAGTTCTTC
CDR3aa: CSASDVGRGYNEQFF

d_gene: TRBD1
abundance: NA
j_gene: TRBJ1-5
v_gene: TRBV10-2
len: 16
CDR3nt: TGCGCCAGCAGTGCCCAGGACAGGGGGCCACAATCAGCCCCAGCATTT
CDR3aa: CASSAQDRGPQSAPAF

d_gene: NA
abundance: NA
j_gene: TRBJ1-5
v_gene: TRBV20-1
len: 13
CDR3nt: TGCAGTGCTAGGGGACGGGGAAGCCAGCCCCAGCATTTT
CDR3aa: CSARGRGSQPQHF

d_gene: NA
abundance: NA
j_gene: TRBJ2-1
v_gene: TRBV29-1
len: 13
CDR3nt: TGCAGCGTTGTAGGACTGGGGGTGGATGAGCAGTTCTTC
CDR3aa: CSVVGLGVDEQFF

d_gene: TRBD2
abundance: many
j_gene: TRBJ2-1
v_gene: TRBV5-1
len: 18
CDR3nt: TGCGCCAGCAGCCCGACTTCGGCGGCGGGGGGGACCGGCAATGAGCAGTTCTTC
CDR3aa: CASSPTSAAGGTGNEQFF

d_gene: NA
abundance: many
j_gene: TRBJ1-5
v_gene: TRBV20-1
len: 14
CDR3nt: TGCAGTGTCTCGAACGGACAAACCCATCAGCCCCAGCATTTT
CDR3aa: CSVSNGQTHQPQHF

d_gene: NA
abundance: NA
j_gene: TRBJ2-3
v_gene: TRBV9
len: 14
CDR3nt: TGTGCCAGCAGTTTAGGGGCGGACACAGATACGCAGTATTTT
CDR3aa: CASSLGADTDTQYF

d_gene: NA
abundance: NA
j_gene: TRBJ1-1
v_gene: TRBV7-7
len: 16
CDR3nt: TGCGCCAGCAGCCAAGATCCGGCCTCAGTTTCCACTGAAGCTTTCTTT
CDR3aa: CASSQDPASVSTEAFF

d_gene: NA
abundance: few
j_gene: TRBJ1-2
v_gene: TRBV20-1
len: 11
CDR3nt: TGCAGTGCAGCATGGTACTATGGCTACACCTTC
CDR3aa: CSAAWYYGYTF

d_gene: TRBD1
abundance: NA
j_gene: TRBJ1-4
v_gene: TRBV2
len: 13
CDR3nt: TGTGCCAGCTGCAGGACAGGAGGTGAAAAACTGTTTTTT
CDR3aa: CASCRTGGEKLFF

d_gene: NA
abundance: NA
j_gene: TRBJ2-7
v_gene: TRBV19
len: 16
CDR3nt: TGTGCCAGTAGTATTGGGAGAGAGGGTCGGTCCTACGAGCAGTACTTC
CDR3aa: CASSIGREGRSYEQYF

d_gene: NA
abundance: many
j_gene: TRBJ2-1
v_gene: TRBV7-7
len: 14
CDR3nt: TGTGCCAGCAGCTTAGGACGCGGGGTCCTTGAGCAGTTCTTC
CDR3aa: CASSLGRGVLEQFF

d_gene: NA
abundance: few
j_gene: TRBJ2-5
v_gene: TRBV2
len: 15
CDR3nt: TGTGCCAGCAGTGCACGGACAACAGTACAAGAGACCCAGTACTTC
CDR3aa: CASSARTTVQETQYF

d_gene: NA
abundance: many
j_gene: TRBJ2-7
v_gene: TRBV5-1
len: 15
CDR3nt: TGCGCCAGCAGCAAGGATGTTACGGGCGTCTACGAGCAGTACTTC
CDR3aa: CASSKDVTGVYEQYF

d_gene: NA
abundance: NA
j_gene: TRBJ1-1
v_gene: TRBV7-9
len: 10
CDR3nt: TGTGCCAGCAGCTTAGAGGGCGCTTTCTTT
CDR3aa: CASSLEGAFF

d_gene: TRBD2
abundance: few
j_gene: TRBJ2-5
v_gene: TRBV24-1
len: 15
CDR3nt: TGTGCCACCAGTGGGGTAGCGGGAGGGCCGGAGACCCAGTACTTC
CDR3aa: CATSGVAGGPETQYF

d_gene: NA
abundance: once
j_gene: TRBJ2-3
v_gene: TRBV2
len: 15
CDR3nt: TGTGCCAGCACCCTAGAGGGGCTTAGCACAGATACGCAGTATTTT
CDR3aa: CASTLEGLSTDTQYF

d_gene: TRBD1
abundance: once
j_gene: TRBJ1-1
v_gene: TRBV5-6
len: 13
CDR3nt: TGTGCCAGCGGCCGCGGGACAGAGGCTGAAGCTTTCTTC
CDR3aa: CASGRGTEAEAFF

d_gene: NA
abundance: many
j_gene: TRBJ2-2
v_gene: TRBV29-1
len: 13
CDR3nt: TGCAGCGTAAGACAGGTTCTCGTCGGGGAGCTGTTTTTT
CDR3aa: CSVRQVLVGELFF

d_gene: TRBD1
abundance: NA
j_gene: TRBJ1-2
v_gene: TRBV20-1
len: 15
CDR3nt: TGCAGTGCTAGATCTCCGGGACAGGATTCCAGTGGCTACACCTTC
CDR3aa: CSARSPGQDSSGYTF

d_gene: TRBD2
abundance: NA
j_gene: TRBJ2-3
v_gene: TRBV2
len: 15
CDR3nt: TGTGCCAGCAGTGAACTAGCGGGGGGGAGGGATACGCAGTATTTT
CDR3aa: CASSELAGGRDTQYF

d_gene: TRBD1
abundance: once
j_gene: TRBJ1-1
v_gene: TRBV5-1
len: 14
CDR3nt: TGCGCCAGCAGGTCCGGACAGGCGAACACTGAAGCTTTCTTT
CDR3aa: CASRSGQANTEAFF

d_gene: NA
abundance: few
j_gene: TRBJ2-7
v_gene: TRBV2
len: 16
CDR3nt: TGTGCCAGCAGTGATGCCCCCAAGGTATCCACCTACGAGCAGTACTTC
CDR3aa: CASSDAPKVSTYEQYF

d_gene: TRBD1
abundance: many
j_gene: TRBJ1-5
v_gene: TRBV19
len: 14
CDR3nt: TGTGCCAGTAACCCGGACAGGGGTGGTCAGCCCCAGCATTTT
CDR3aa: CASNPDRGGQPQHF

d_gene: NA
abundance: once
j_gene: TRBJ2-3
v_gene: TRBV14
len: 16
CDR3nt: TGTGCCAGCAGCCAAGATTCGGGGCCAGGCAGAGATACGCAGTATTTT
CDR3aa: CASSQDSGPGRDTQYF

d_gene: TRBD1
abundance: NA
j_gene: TRBJ2-2
v_gene: TRBV10-1
len: 15
CDR3nt: TGCGCCAGCAGGGCGGGGACAGGGAACACCGGGGAGCTGTTTTTT
CDR3aa: CASRAGTGNTGELFF

d_gene: TRBD2
abundance: NA
j_gene: TRBJ2-7
v_gene: TRBV2
len: 19
CDR3nt: TGTGCCAGCAGCCCAAGTTCGGGGCGGGAGGCCTTCCCCCCCTACGAGCAGTACTTC
CDR3aa: CASSPSSGREAFPPYEQYF

d_gene: NA
abundance: few
j_gene: TRBJ2-2
v_gene: TRBV7-2
len: 15
CDR3nt: TGTGCCAGCAGCTTACAGCGCTTGAACACCGGGGAGCTGTTTTTT
CDR3aa: CASSLQRLNTGELFF

d_gene: TRBD2
abundance: few
j_gene: TRBJ2-3
v_gene: TRBV7-9
len: 16
CDR3nt: TGTGCCAGCAGCTTACTGACTAGCGGGAGCATAGATACGCAGTATTTT
CDR3aa: CASSLLTSGSIDTQYF

d_gene: TRBD2
abundance: few
j_gene: TRBJ2-2
v_gene: TRBV3-1
len: 19
CDR3nt: TGTGCCAGCAGCCAAACCGAGGGACTAGCGGGGGGGAAAACCGGGGAGCTGTTTTTT
CDR3aa: CASSQTEGLAGGKTGELFF

d_gene: TRBD2
abundance: many
j_gene: TRBJ2-6
v_gene: TRBV7-9
len: 18
CDR3nt: TGTGCCAGCAGCTCGTTCCACGGGGGGACGCGTGGGGCCAACGTCCTGACTTTC
CDR3aa: CASSSFHGGTRGANVLTF

d_gene: TRBD2
abundance: NA
j_gene: TRBJ2-1
v_gene: TRBV5-1
len: 18
CDR3nt: TGCGCCAGCAGCCCCGGGACTAGCGGGAGGGCCATTGGGAGTGAGCAGTTCTTC
CDR3aa: CASSPGTSGRAIGSEQFF

d_gene: NA
abundance: NA
j_gene: TRBJ1-2
v_gene: TRBV29-1
len: 13
CDR3nt: TGCAGCGTGAGACAGAGACCAGACTATGGCTACACCTTC
CDR3aa: CSVRQRPDYGYTF

d_gene: NA
abundance: many
j_gene: TRBJ1-2
v_gene: TRBV12-3/TRBV12-4
len: 12
CDR3nt: TGTGCCAGCAGTCTAACCTCTTATGGCTACACCTTC
CDR3aa: CASSLTSYGYTF

d_gene: TRBD1
abundance: many
j_gene: TRBJ2-1
v_gene: TRBV7-9
len: 15
CDR3nt: TGTGCCAGCAGCTTGAATAGACAGGGTAAGAATGAGCAGTTCTTC
CDR3aa: CASSLNRQGKNEQFF

d_gene: TRBD2
abundance: many
j_gene: TRBJ2-7
v_gene: TRBV12-3/TRBV12-4
len: 13
CDR3nt: TGTGCCAGCAGTTATAGCGGGGGGGCCCGACAGTACTTC
CDR3aa: CASSYSGGARQYF

d_gene: NA
abundance: NA
j_gene: TRBJ2-2
v_gene: TRBV11-2
len: 13
CDR3nt: TGTGCCAGCAGCTTAGAACGGGTCGGGGAGCTGTTTTTT
CDR3aa: CASSLERVGELFF

d_gene: NA
abundance: many
j_gene: TRBJ1-5
v_gene: TRBV7-9
len: 13
CDR3nt: TGTGCCAGCAGTTCGTGGGACAATCAGCCCCAGCATTTT
CDR3aa: CASSSWDNQPQHF

d_gene: NA
abundance: many
j_gene: TRBJ2-7
v_gene: TRBV7-8
len: 12
CDR3nt: TGTGCCAGGATCTTAGTAGACTACGAGCAGTACTTC
CDR3aa: CARILVDYEQYF

d_gene: NA
abundance: many
j_gene: TRBJ1-2
v_gene: TRBV11-2
len: 15
CDR3nt: TGTGCCAGCAGCTTAGCGCCAGGGCAAAACTATGGCTACACCTTC
CDR3aa: CASSLAPGQNYGYTF

d_gene: NA
abundance: NA
j_gene: TRBJ2-5
v_gene: TRBV7-8
len: 13
CDR3nt: TGTGCCAGCAGCCCAGGGCATCCCGAGACCCAGTACTTC
CDR3aa: CASSPGHPETQYF

d_gene: NA
abundance: NA
j_gene: TRBJ2-3
v_gene: TRBV27
len: 17
CDR3nt: TGTGCCAGCAGTTTATCAGTACGGTCTGTAATCACAGATACGCAGTATTTT
CDR3aa: CASSLSVRSVITDTQYF

d_gene: TRBD1
abundance: few
j_gene: TRBJ2-1
v_gene: TRBV19
len: 15
CDR3nt: TGTGCCAGTAGGGCCGGGACAGGTTCCTACAATGAGCAGTTCTTC
CDR3aa: CASRAGTGSYNEQFF

d_gene: NA
abundance: NA
j_gene: TRBJ1-4
v_gene: TRBV28
len: 16
CDR3nt: TGTGCCAGCAGTCCCCCAGGATTTGCAACTAATGAAAAACTGTTTTTT
CDR3aa: CASSPPGFATNEKLFF

d_gene: TRBD1
abundance: few
j_gene: TRBJ2-1
v_gene: TRBV20-1
len: 15
CDR3nt: TGCAGTGCTAGAGATCCGCAGGGGGAGATGAATGAGCAGTTCTTC
CDR3aa: CSARDPQGEMNEQFF

d_gene: TRBD2
abundance: NA
j_gene: TRBJ2-1
v_gene: TRBV10-3
len: 16
CDR3nt: TGTGCCAGCAGTGAAATAAGACTAGCGGGGGTTAATGAGCAGATCTTC
CDR3aa: CASSEIRLAGVNEQIF

d_gene: TRBD2
abundance: few
j_gene: TRBJ2-7
v_gene: TRBV7-9
len: 15
CDR3nt: TGTGCCAGCAGCCTCCAGCGGGGAAGCCCCTACGAGCAGTACTTC
CDR3aa: CASSLQRGSPYEQYF